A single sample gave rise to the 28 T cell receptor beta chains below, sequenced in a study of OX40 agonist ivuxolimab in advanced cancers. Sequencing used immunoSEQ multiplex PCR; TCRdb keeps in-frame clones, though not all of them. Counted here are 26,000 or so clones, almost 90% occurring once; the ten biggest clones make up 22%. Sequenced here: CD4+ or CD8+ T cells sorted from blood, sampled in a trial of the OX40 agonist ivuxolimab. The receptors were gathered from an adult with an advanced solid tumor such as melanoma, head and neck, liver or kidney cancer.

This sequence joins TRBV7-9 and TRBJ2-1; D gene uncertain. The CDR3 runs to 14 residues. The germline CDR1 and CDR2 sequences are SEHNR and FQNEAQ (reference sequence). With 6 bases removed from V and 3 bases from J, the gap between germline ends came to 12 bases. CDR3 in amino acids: CASSFDILYNEQFF. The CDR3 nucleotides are TGTGCCAGCAGTTTCGACATCCTCTACAATGAGCAGTTCTTC.

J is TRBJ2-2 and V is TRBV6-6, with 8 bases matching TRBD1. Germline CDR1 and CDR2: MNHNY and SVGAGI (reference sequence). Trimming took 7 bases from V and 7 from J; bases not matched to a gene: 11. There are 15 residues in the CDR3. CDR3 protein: CASTILTGAVGELFF. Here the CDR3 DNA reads TGTGCCAGCACCATACTGACAGGGGCGGTCGGGGAGCTGTTTTTT.

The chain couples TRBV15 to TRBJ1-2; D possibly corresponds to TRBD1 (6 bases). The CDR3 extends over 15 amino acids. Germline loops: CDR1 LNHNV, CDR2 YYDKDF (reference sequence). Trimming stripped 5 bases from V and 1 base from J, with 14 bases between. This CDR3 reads CATSPIRGDNYGYTF. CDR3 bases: TGTGCCACCAGCCCCATAAGGGGGGATAACTATGGCTACACCTTC.

The CDR3, as DNA: TGCGCCAGCAGCCAAGGGCTAGGGGCAGAGACCCAGTACTTC. This codes for CASSQGLGAETQYF. The gene calls are TRBV4-1 and TRBJ2-5; tentatively, D is TRBD1 (5 bases). The CDR3 covers 14 residues. The V and J ends lost 1 base and 4 bases respectively, with 10 bases between them. Germline V lookup: CDR1 MGHRA, CDR2 YSYEKL.

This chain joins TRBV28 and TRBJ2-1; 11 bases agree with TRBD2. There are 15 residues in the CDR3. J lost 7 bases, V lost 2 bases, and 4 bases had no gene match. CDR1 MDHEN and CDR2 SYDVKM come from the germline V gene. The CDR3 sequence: CASSLLAGGPNEQFF. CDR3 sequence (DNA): TGTGCCAGCAGTTTACTAGCGGGAGGTCCTAATGAGCAGTTCTTC. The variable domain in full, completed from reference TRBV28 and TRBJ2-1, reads DVKVTQSSRYLVKRTGEKVFLECVQDMDHENMFWYRQDPGLGLRLIYFSYDVKMKEKGDIPEGYSVSREKKERFSLILESASTNQTSMYLCASSLLAGGPNEQFFGPGTRLTVL.

The CDR3 here is CASSMSRQDVSPLHF. Here the CDR3 DNA reads TGTGCCAGTAGTATGAGTCGACAGGATGTTTCACCCCTCCACTTT. The chain combines TRBV19 with TRBJ1-6; D perhaps matches TRBD1 (6 bases). This CDR3 has 15 residues. The V and J ends lost 3 bases and 9 bases respectively, with 15 bases between them. Germline CDR1 and CDR2: LNHDA and SQIVND (reference sequence).

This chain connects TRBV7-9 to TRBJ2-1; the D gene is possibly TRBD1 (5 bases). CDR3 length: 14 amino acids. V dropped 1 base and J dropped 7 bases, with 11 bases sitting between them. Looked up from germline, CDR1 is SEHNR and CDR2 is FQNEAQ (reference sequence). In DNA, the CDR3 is TGTGCCAGCAGCTTAGTGACAGCTTGGAATGAGCAGTTCTTC. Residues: CASSLVTAWNEQFF. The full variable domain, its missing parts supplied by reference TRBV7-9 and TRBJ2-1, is DTGVSQNPRHKITKRGQNVTFRCDPISEHNRLYWYRQTLGQGPEFLTYFQNEAQLEKSRLLSDRFSAERPKGSFSTLEIQRTEQGDSAMYLCASSLVTAWNEQFFGPGTRLTVL.

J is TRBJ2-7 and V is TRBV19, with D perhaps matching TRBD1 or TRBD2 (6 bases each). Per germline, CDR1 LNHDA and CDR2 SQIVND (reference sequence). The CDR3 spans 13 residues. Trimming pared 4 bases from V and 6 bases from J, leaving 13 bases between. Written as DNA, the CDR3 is TGTGCCAGTAGTAGTCAACAGGGAGGCGAGCAGTACTTC. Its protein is CASSSQQGGEQYF.

CDR3 bases: TGTGCCAGCAGCCAAGGAGACGACAGCTCGAATTCACCCCTCCACTTT. Translating gives CASSQGDDSSNSPLHF. The chain has TRBV14 and TRBJ1-6, with a possible D match to TRBD1 (5 bases). The CDR3 totals 16 residues. Trimming removed 1 base from V and 7 bases from J, with 14 bases in between. The germline V gene encodes CDR1 SGHDN and CDR2 FVKESK.

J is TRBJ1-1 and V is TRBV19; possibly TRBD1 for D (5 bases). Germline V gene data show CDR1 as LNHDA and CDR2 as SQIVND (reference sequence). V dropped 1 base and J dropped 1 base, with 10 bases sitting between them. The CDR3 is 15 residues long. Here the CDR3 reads CASSIGEGANTEAFF. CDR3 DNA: TGTGCCAGTAGTATAGGAGAAGGGGCGAACACTGAAGCTTTCTTT.

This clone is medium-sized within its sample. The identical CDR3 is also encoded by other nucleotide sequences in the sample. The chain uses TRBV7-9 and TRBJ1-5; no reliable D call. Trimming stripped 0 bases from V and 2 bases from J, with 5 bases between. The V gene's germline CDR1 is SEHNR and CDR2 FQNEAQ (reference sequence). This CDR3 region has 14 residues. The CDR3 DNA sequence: TGTGCCAGCAGCTTAGCAGGTGGCAATCAGCCCCAGCATTTT. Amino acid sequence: CASSLAGGNQPQHF.

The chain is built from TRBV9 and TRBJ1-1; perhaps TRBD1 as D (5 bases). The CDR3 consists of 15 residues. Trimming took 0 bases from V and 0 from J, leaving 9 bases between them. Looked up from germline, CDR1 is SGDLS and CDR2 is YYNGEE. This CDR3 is CASSVAGGMNTEAFF. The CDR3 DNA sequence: TGTGCCAGCAGCGTAGCCGGGGGAATGAACACTGAAGCTTTCTTT.

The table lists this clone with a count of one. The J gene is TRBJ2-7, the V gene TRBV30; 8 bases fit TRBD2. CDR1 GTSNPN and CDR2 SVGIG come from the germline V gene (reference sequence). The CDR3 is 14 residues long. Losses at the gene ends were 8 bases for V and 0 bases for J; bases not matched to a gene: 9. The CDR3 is CAGGSGASSYEQYF. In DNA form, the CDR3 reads TGTGCCGGGGGTAGCGGGGCAAGCTCCTACGAGCAGTACTTC.

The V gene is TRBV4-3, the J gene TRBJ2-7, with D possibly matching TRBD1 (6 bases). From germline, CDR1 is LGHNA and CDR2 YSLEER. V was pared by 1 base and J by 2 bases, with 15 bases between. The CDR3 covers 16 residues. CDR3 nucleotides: TGCGCCAGCAGCCAAGGGGGGCAGGACGGCGCCTACGAGCAGTACTTC. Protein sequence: CASSQGGQDGAYEQYF.

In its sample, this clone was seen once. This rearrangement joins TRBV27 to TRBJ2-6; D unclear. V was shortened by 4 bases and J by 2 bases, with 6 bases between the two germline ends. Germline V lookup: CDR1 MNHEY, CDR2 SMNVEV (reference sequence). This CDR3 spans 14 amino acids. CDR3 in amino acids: CASSSVTGANVLTF. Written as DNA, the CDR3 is TGTGCCAGCAGTTCCGTCACTGGGGCCAACGTCCTGACTTTC.

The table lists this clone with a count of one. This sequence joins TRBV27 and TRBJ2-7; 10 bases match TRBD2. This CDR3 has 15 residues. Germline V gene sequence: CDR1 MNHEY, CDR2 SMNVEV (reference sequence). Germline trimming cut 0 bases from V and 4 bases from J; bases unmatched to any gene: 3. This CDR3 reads CASSLSPSGSYEQYF. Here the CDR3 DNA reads TGTGCCAGCAGTTTATCTCCTAGCGGGAGTTACGAGCAGTACTTC.

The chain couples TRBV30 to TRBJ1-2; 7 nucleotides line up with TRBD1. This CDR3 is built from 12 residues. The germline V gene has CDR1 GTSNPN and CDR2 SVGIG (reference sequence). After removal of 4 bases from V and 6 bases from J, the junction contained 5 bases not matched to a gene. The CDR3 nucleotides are TGTGCCTGGAAGGAGGGGGCGAATGGCTACACCTTC. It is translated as CAWKEGANGYTF.

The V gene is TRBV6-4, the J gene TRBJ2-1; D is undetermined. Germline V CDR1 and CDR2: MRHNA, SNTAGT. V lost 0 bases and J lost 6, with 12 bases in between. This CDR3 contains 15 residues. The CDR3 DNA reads TGTGCCAGCAGTGACTCGACGAAGCGCCCCAATGAGCAGTTCTTC. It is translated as CASSDSTKRPNEQFF.

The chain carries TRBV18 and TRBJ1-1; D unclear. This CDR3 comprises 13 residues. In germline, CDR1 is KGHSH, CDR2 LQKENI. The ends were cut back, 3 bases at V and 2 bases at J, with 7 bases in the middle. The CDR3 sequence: CASSPVSNTEAFF. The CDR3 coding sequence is TGTGCCAGCTCACCGGTTAGCAACACTGAAGCTTTCTTT. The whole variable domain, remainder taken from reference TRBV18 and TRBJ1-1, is NAGVMQNPRHLVRRRGQEARLRCSPMKGHSHVYWYRQLPEEGLKFMVYLQKENIIDESGMPKERFSAEFPKEGPSILRIQQVVRGDSAAYFCASSPVSNTEAFFGQGTRLTVV.

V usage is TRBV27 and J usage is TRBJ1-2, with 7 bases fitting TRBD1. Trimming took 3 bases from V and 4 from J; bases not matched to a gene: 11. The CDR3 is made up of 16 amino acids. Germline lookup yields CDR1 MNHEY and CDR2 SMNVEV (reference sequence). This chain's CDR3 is CASSFTRQGMGYGYTF. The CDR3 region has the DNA TGTGCCAGCAGTTTTACCCGACAGGGTATGGGCTATGGCTACACCTTC.

The DNA of the CDR3 is TGCGCCAGCAGCTTGAGTAATGAGCAGTTCTTC. Its translation: CASSLSNEQFF. The chain links TRBV5-1 to TRBJ2-1; D gene unclear. Per the germline V gene, CDR1 is SGHRS and CDR2 is YFSETQ. The V and J ends lost 1 base and 7 bases respectively, with 3 bases between them. The CDR3 is 11 amino acids. Supplemented by reference TRBV5-1 and TRBJ2-1, the full variable domain reads KAGVTQTPRYLIKTRGQQVTLSCSPISGHRSVSWYQQTPGQGLQFLFEYFSETQRNKGNFPGRFSGRQFSNSRSEMNVSTLELGDSALYLCASSLSNEQFFGPGTRLTVL.

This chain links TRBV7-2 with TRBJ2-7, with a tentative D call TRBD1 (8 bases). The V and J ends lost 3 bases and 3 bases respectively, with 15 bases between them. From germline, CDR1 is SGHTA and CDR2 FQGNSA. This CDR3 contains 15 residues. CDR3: CASSFTGGGGYEQYF. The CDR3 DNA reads TGTGCCAGCAGCTTTACAGGGGGGGGTGGCTACGAGCAGTACTTC.

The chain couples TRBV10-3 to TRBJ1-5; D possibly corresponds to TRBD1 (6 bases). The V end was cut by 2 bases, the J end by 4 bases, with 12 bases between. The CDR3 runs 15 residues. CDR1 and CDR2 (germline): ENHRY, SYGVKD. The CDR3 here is CAISETGPSNQPQHF. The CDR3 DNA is TGTGCCATCAGTGAGACAGGGCCCTCGAATCAGCCCCAGCATTTT.

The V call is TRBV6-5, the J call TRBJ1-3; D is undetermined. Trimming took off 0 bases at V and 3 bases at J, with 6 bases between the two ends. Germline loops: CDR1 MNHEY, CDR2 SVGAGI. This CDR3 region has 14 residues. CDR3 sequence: CASSYSRVGNTIYF. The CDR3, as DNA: TGTGCCAGCAGTTACTCCCGTGTTGGAAACACCATATATTTT.

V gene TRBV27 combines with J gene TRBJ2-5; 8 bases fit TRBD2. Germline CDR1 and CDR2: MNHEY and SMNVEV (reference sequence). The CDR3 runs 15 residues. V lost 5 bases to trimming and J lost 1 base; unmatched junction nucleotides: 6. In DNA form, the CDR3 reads TGTGCCAGCAGTCAAGGAGCGGGGGTCCAAGAGACCCAGTACTTC. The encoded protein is CASSQGAGVQETQYF.

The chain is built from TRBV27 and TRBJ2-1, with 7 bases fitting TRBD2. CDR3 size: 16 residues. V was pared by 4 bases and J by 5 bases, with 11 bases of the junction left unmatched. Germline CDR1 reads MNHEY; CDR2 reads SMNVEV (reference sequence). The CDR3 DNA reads TGTGCCAGCAGTTATCTTTCCAGCGGGACCAACAATGAGCAGTTCTTC. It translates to CASSYLSSGTNNEQFF.

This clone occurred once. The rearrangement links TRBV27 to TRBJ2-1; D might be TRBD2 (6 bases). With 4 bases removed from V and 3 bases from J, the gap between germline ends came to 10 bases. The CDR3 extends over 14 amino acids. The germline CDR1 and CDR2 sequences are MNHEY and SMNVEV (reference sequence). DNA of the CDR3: TGTGCCAGCAGTTATAAGGACTACTACAATGAGCAGTTCTTC. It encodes CASSYKDYYNEQFF.

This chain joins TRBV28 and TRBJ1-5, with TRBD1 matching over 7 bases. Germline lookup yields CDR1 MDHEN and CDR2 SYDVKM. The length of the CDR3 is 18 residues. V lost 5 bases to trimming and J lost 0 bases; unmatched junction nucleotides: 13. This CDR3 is CASSHAIQGGYSNQPQHF. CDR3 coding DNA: TGTGCCAGCAGTCACGCCATACAAGGGGGCTATAGCAATCAGCCCCAGCATTTT.